The 4 T cell receptor beta chains below were found in one sample sequenced in a study of regulatory T cells in long-lasting Graves disease. Building the TCR beta libraries relied on iRepertoire HTBI primers, and CDR3 regions underwent Arm-PCR. TCRdb analysed the multiplex PCR reads with MiXCR anew, one entry per CDR3 protein. The table shows roughly 400,000 distinct CDR3 sequences, with approximately 16% occurring only once. Time point noted: newly diagnosed GD, antithyroid drugs for less than 3 months. Extracted PBMC RNA gave rise to the TCR library. These sequences were also reported in another study, on T cells in Graves' hyperthyroidism and ophthalmopathy.

Sequences were derived from peripheral blood mononuclear cells (PBMCs), sampled at new diagnosis, from a patient treated with antithyroid drugs. Receptors originate from a woman under 30 with Graves disease.

This chain uses TRBV6-1 with TRBJ2-1, with TRBD2 as a possible D gene (6 bases). CDR1 is MNHNS, CDR2 SASEGT, per germline. The germline V and J ends were trimmed by 7 bases and 1 base, with 11 bases remaining between them. This CDR3 is built from 14 residues. The CDR3 spells CASKSGGSYNEQFF. CDR3 coding DNA: TGTGCCAGCAAGAGCGGAGGGTCCTACAATGAGCAGTTCTTC.

This clonotype was recorded at least ten times. The chain couples TRBV11-1 to TRBJ2-1, with 9 bases aligning to TRBD2. J was trimmed by 1 base and V by 5 bases; bases with no gene match: 6. In germline, CDR1 is SGHAT, CDR2 FQDESV (reference sequence). The CDR3 has 16 amino acids. The CDR3 DNA follows: TGTGCCAGCAGCAAGGGACTAGCCGCTTCCTACAATGAGCAGTTCTTC. It yields the protein CASSKGLAASYNEQFF.

This chain connects TRBV3-1 to TRBJ2-3, with a possible D match to TRBD2 (6 bases). Trimming left V 4 bases short and J 0 bases short, with 11 bases between. CDR1 and CDR2 from the germline V gene are LGHDT and YNNKEL (reference sequence). The CDR3 consists of 15 residues. For the CDR3, the DNA is TGTGCCAGCAGCCCCGGGACTCAAAGCACAGATACGCAGTATTTT. Protein product: CASSPGTQSTDTQYF.

This clonotype was seen a few times. The CDR3 DNA follows: TGTGCCACCAGCAGAGATCATACTACTGAAGCTTTCTTT. Its translation is CATSRDHTTEAFF. V is TRBV15 and J is TRBJ1-1; D unresolved. Germline V CDR1 and CDR2: LNHNV, YYDKDF (reference sequence). Between the trimmed V and J ends, which lost 0 bases and 5 bases, there was a span of 7 bases. The CDR3 spans 13 residues.